These 30 T cell receptor beta chains originate from one sample sequenced in a study of CD8 T cells in Susac syndrome. cDNA came from around 0.5 to 1 ug RNA primed by random hexamers. TCRdb reprocessed the immunoSEQ multiplex PCR reads with MiXCR, giving one entry per CDR3 protein. There are around 200,000 distinct CDR3 sequences in the sample; 85% to 95% occur only once, and approximately 0.094% lies in the top ten. The sample consisted of CD4+ T cells from PBMCs. All receptors derive from a human donor in good health.

This chain uses TRBV10-3 with TRBJ1-2, with a possible D match to TRBD1 (6 bases). The V and J ends lost 4 bases and 6 bases respectively, with 18 bases between them. This CDR3 has 15 amino acids. Germline V gene lookup returns CDR1 ENHRY and CDR2 SYGVKD. The CDR3 bases are TGTGCCATCAGTGTCAGGGGCTTCTTACGAAATGGCTACACCTTC. Residues: CAISVRGFLRNGYTF.

The chain has TRBV3-1 and TRBJ1-1; D is unclear. CDR3 size: 11 residues. V lost 2 bases and J 8 bases, leaving 6 bases between the germline ends. Germline V gene sequence: CDR1 LGHDT, CDR2 YNNKEL (reference sequence). The CDR3 sequence: CASSQLEEAFF. DNA of the CDR3: TGTGCCAGCAGCCAACTCGAGGAAGCTTTCTTT.

This clonotype was observed a single time. J is TRBJ2-3 and V is TRBV25-1; TRBD2 matches 11 bases. The CDR3 length is 16 residues. Per the germline V gene, CDR1 is MGHDK and CDR2 is SYGVNS. Unmatched junction bases numbered 12, after V lost 5 bases and J lost 8 bases. CDR3 sequence: CASSPPIAGGRGTQYF. The CDR3 DNA sequence: TGTGCCAGCAGTCCTCCGATAGCGGGAGGGCGCGGTACGCAGTATTTT.

V usage is TRBV3-1 and J usage is TRBJ2-1; 7 nucleotides match TRBD2. Germline CDR1 LGHDT, CDR2 YNNKEL (reference sequence). The CDR3 spans 14 residues. The V gene end was trimmed by 2 bases and the J gene end by 9 bases; junction bases not matched to a gene: 7. The CDR3 nucleotides read TGTGCCAGCAGCCAAATCGGGGGGATGCCTGAGCAGTTCTTC. This gives the protein CASSQIGGMPEQFF.

The chain links TRBV9 to TRBJ1-2; D ambiguous. The CDR3 covers 14 residues. V lost 4 bases to trimming and J lost 4 bases, with 14 bases between them. From germline, CDR1 is SGDLS and CDR2 YYNGEE. The CDR3 DNA reads TGTGCCAGCAGCCCTGCGGGTCCGACCTATGGCTACACCTTC. This gives the protein CASSPAGPTYGYTF.

DNA of the CDR3: TGTGCCAGCAGCTCCAGGGGGGAGCAGTTCTTC. Its protein is CASSSRGEQFF. J is TRBJ2-1 and V is TRBV13; 7 bases align to TRBD1. The ends lost 4 bases at V and 10 bases at J; junction bases unmatched: 1. The germline V gene encodes CDR1 PRHDT and CDR2 FYEKMQ (reference sequence). The CDR3 is made up of 11 amino acids. Based on the CDR3 plus reference TRBV13 and TRBJ2-1, the full variable domain is AAGVIQSPRHLIKEKRETATLKCYPIPRHDTVYWYQQGPGQDPQFLISFYEKMQSDKGSIPDRFSAQQFSDYHSELNMSSLELGDSALYFCASSSRGEQFFGPGTRLTVL.

The chain recombines TRBV27 with TRBJ1-2; D is undetermined. This CDR3 spans 12 amino acids. V gave up 5 bases and J gave up 5 bases, with 9 bases separating them. Looked up from germline, CDR1 is MNHEY and CDR2 is SMNVEV (reference sequence). Written as DNA, the CDR3 is TGTGCCAGCAGTGATCGGGAGTATGGCTACACCTTC. It codes for CASSDREYGYTF.

The chain carries TRBV5-4 and TRBJ1-6; D not resolved. With 0 bases removed from V and 7 bases from J, the gap between germline ends came to 11 bases. The CDR3 consists of 15 residues. The germline V gene has CDR1 SGHNT and CDR2 YYREEE (reference sequence). CDR3 protein: CASSLDTVQNSPLHF. As DNA, the CDR3 is TGTGCCAGCAGCTTGGACACAGTCCAGAATTCACCCCTCCACTTT.

The chain recombines TRBV6-5 with TRBJ2-6; D gene ambiguous. The CDR3 is made up of 13 amino acids. Germline V gene lookup returns CDR1 MNHEY and CDR2 SVGAGI. Trimming shortened V by 10 bases and J by 4 bases, and 11 bases separated the two germline ends. CDR3 sequence: CATQVAGANVLTF. The CDR3 DNA sequence: TGTGCCACCCAGGTAGCCGGGGCCAACGTCCTGACTTTC.

The chain links TRBV7-9 to TRBJ2-7; D gene unclear. Per the germline V gene, CDR1 is SEHNR and CDR2 is FQNEAQ (reference sequence). CDR3 length: 14 residues. V was trimmed by 1 base and J by 5 bases, leaving 12 bases between them. Written as DNA, the CDR3 is TGTGCCAGCAGCTTAGGATCCCATCGTGACGAGCAGTACGTC. The encoded protein is CASSLGSHRDEQYV.

This chain joins TRBV11-2 and TRBJ2-1; 14 bases line up with TRBD2. The ends lost 5 bases at V and 7 bases at J; junction bases unmatched: 4. Per the germline V gene, CDR1 is SGHAT and CDR2 is FQNNGV. The CDR3 is 15 residues long. The CDR3 DNA is TGTGCCAGCAGCACGGGGACTAGCGGGAGTAATGAGCAGTTCTTC. Translating it yields CASSTGTSGSNEQFF.

This clonotype was observed a single time. The chain couples TRBV14 to TRBJ2-3; TRBD2 might be the D (5 bases). Germline V CDR1 and CDR2: SGHDN, FVKESK. This CDR3 spans 13 amino acids. V was cut by 0 bases and J by 6 bases, with 7 bases left in between. The CDR3 protein is CASSQEADDTQYF. As DNA, the CDR3 is TGTGCCAGCAGCCAAGAAGCGGACGATACGCAGTATTTT.

The chain is built from TRBV20-1 and TRBJ2-5; 7 bases match TRBD2. CDR3 size: 12 residues. The ends lost 5 bases at V and 3 bases at J; junction bases unmatched: 3. Per germline, CDR1 DFQATT and CDR2 SNEGSKA (reference sequence). Here the CDR3 reads CSAAGLEETQYF. As DNA, the CDR3 is TGCAGTGCTGCTGGACTAGAAGAGACCCAGTACTTC.

The J gene is TRBJ2-7, the V gene TRBV11-1, with D possibly being TRBD1 (7 bases). This CDR3 comprises 16 residues. V was shortened by 1 base and J by 2 bases, with 15 bases between the two germline ends. Germline V gives CDR1 SGHAT, CDR2 FQDESV (reference sequence). CDR3 sequence reads: CASSLVGQGGPYEQYV. Here the CDR3 DNA reads TGTGCCAGCAGCTTAGTTGGGCAGGGGGGCCCCTACGAGCAGTACGTC.

V gene TRBV24-1 combines with J gene TRBJ2-1, with TRBD2 matching over 13 bases. The CDR3 is 16 residues long. The V and J ends lost 3 bases and 5 bases, in that order; junction bases with no gene match: 3. The V gene's germline CDR1 is KGHDR and CDR2 SFDVKD. DNA for the CDR3: TGTGCCACCAGTGATCCCGGACTAGCGGGGGACAATGAGCAGTTCTTC. It encodes CATSDPGLAGDNEQFF.

The chain links TRBV3-1 to TRBJ2-3; unclear D gene. The V and J ends lost 6 bases and 1 base respectively, with 8 bases between them. Germline CDR1 reads LGHDT; CDR2 reads YNNKEL (reference sequence). The length of the CDR3 is 13 residues. CDR3: CASSFTGTDTQYF. The CDR3 nucleotides read TGTGCCAGCAGTTTCACAGGCACAGATACGCAGTATTTT.

The chain couples TRBV29-1 to TRBJ2-3; D gene uncertain. V lost 4 bases and J 5 bases, leaving 16 bases between the germline ends. The CDR3 has 14 residues. The V gene's germline CDR1 is SQVTM and CDR2 ANQGSEA. CDR3 amino acids: CSVAVAGTGDTQYF. The CDR3 region has the DNA TGCAGCGTTGCAGTGGCAGGAACGGGAGATACGCAGTATTTT.

The chain uses TRBV28 and TRBJ2-4; the D is unclear. CDR1 and CDR2 from the germline V gene are MDHEN and SYDVKM. V lost 6 bases and J lost 5, with 5 bases in between. The CDR3 runs to 11 residues. CDR3 loop: CASRAENIQYF. For the CDR3, the DNA is TGTGCCAGCAGGGCTGAAAACATTCAGTACTTC.

The chain uses TRBV5-1 and TRBJ2-7, with 8 bases fitting TRBD1. The CDR3 consists of 15 residues. The germline gives CDR1 SGHRS, CDR2 YFSETQ. The junction had 8 bases not matched to a gene; V was cut back by 4 bases and J by 2 bases. The CDR3 coding sequence is TGCGCCAGCAGCGTGCAGACAGGGGCAACCTACGAGCAGTACGTC. As protein: CASSVQTGATYEQYV.

The chain has TRBV2 and TRBJ2-7; unclear D gene. The CDR3 is made up of 11 amino acids. V was cut by 7 bases and J by 0 bases, with 4 bases left in between. The V gene's germline CDR1 is SNHLY and CDR2 FYNNEI. The CDR3 spells CASISSYEQYV. The CDR3 bases are TGTGCCAGCATAAGCTCCTACGAGCAGTACGTC.

This clonotype was found once. This chain connects TRBV7-2 to TRBJ1-2; D not resolved. Germline assignment: CDR1 SGHTA and CDR2 FQGNSA. The CDR3 is 13 residues long. V was cut by 0 bases and J by 9 bases, with 11 bases left in between. The CDR3 DNA is TGTGCCAGCAGCTTAGCGGGTTATAGTAGCTACACCTTC. It encodes CASSLAGYSSYTF.

The chain links TRBV12-3 or TRBV12-4 to TRBJ1-1; weak D call: TRBD1 (5 bases). The CDR3 spans 14 residues. Trimming cost V 1 base and J 5 bases, with 11 bases left between them. The CDR3 coding sequence is TGTGCCAGCAGTTTAGTTGCAGGGAGGACTGAAGCTTTCTTT. Its translation: CASSLVAGRTEAFF.

The chain combines TRBV20-1 with TRBJ2-1; 7 bases line up with TRBD2. The CDR3 extends over 16 amino acids. The junction had 8 bases not matched to a gene; V was cut back by 0 bases and J by 3 bases. Germline CDR1 DFQATT, CDR2 SNEGSKA (reference sequence). CDR3: CSARDRSGGHYNEQFF. The CDR3 DNA reads TGCAGTGCTAGAGATCGATCGGGAGGACACTACAATGAGCAGTTCTTC.

The chain employs TRBV6-2 or TRBV6-3 and TRBJ2-4, with D perhaps given as TRBD1 or TRBD2 (5 bases each). The V gene lost 7 bases and the J gene lost 8 bases, with 15 bases spanning the gap. Germline CDR1 and CDR2: MNHEY and SVGEGT. This CDR3 has 13 amino acids. The CDR3 bases are TGTGCCAGCAAGGGACCTGGTGAGGACATTCAGTACTTC. This sequence encodes CASKGPGEDIQYF.

The chain is built from TRBV9 and TRBJ1-6, with D possibly being TRBD1 (5 bases). The V and J ends lost 3 bases and 7 bases respectively, with 14 bases between them. The CDR3 totals 15 residues. The germline V gene encodes CDR1 SGDLS and CDR2 YYNGEE. The CDR3 bases are TGTGCCAGCAGCGCAATCCGGGGCCTAAATTCACCCCTCCACTTT. As protein: CASSAIRGLNSPLHF.

The chain combines TRBV30 with TRBJ2-5; D remains ambiguous. Germline lookup yields CDR1 GTSNPN and CDR2 SVGIG (reference sequence). The CDR3 consists of 13 residues. V was pared by 3 bases and J by 2 bases, with 10 bases between. Here the CDR3 reads CAWSGEIQETQYF. CDR3 nucleotides: TGTGCCTGGAGCGGAGAGATACAAGAGACCCAGTACTTC.

This chain uses TRBV2 with TRBJ2-4; 7 nucleotides match TRBD1. J was trimmed by 9 bases and V by 5 bases; bases with no gene match: 10. The V gene's germline CDR1 is SNHLY and CDR2 FYNNEI. The CDR3 has 14 residues. In nucleotides, the CDR3 is TGTGCCAGCAGTCAACAGGGGTCAGAAGGCATTCAGTACTTC. Its protein product is CASSQQGSEGIQYF.

The CDR3 DNA sequence: TGTGCCAGCAGCGCATCACTAGAAGCCGGGGAGCTGTTTTTT. It codes for CASSASLEAGELFF. The chain is built from TRBV9 and TRBJ2-2; D might be TRBD2 (5 bases). In germline, CDR1 is SGDLS, CDR2 YYNGEE. Trimming left V 3 bases short and J 6 bases short, with 12 bases between. The CDR3 is 14 residues long.

The chain couples TRBV29-1 to TRBJ2-7; D gene ambiguous. The V and J ends lost 5 bases and 9 bases respectively, with 11 bases between them. This CDR3 has 10 residues. Germline lookup yields CDR1 SQVTM and CDR2 ANQGSEA. CDR3 amino acids: CSVKGRGQYF. The CDR3 nucleotides are TGCAGCGTTAAAGGGCGAGGGCAGTACTTC.

V and J are TRBV6-2 or TRBV6-3 and TRBJ2-7; D not resolved. The CDR3 consists of 12 residues. Germline lookup yields CDR1 MNHEY and CDR2 SVGEGT. The germline V and J ends were trimmed by 2 bases and 3 bases, with 5 bases remaining between them. CDR3 protein: CASSYNFYEQYF. CDR3 sequence (DNA): TGTGCCAGCAGTTACAACTTCTACGAGCAGTACTTC.